A selection of T cell receptor beta chains follows, all from one sample in a study of T cell responses to AZD1222 COVID-19 vaccine. Sequencing was performed with immunoSEQ multiplex PCR; in TCRdb, only in-frame clones are kept and a portion is missing. The data contain 100,000 to 150,000 clones, 70% to 90% of them seen just once; the ten biggest clones take up around 9.3%. The material was peripheral blood, obtained on day 0 of AZD1222 vaccination. These receptors were collected from an adult in good health. The CDR3 runs from the conserved cysteine through the conserved F or W. A D gene is named only where the DNA matches it firmly. Clone size is stated in some rows and not others, as once, few, many or a class when expanded.

V gene: TRBV28; clone size: NA; D gene: NA; J gene: TRBJ1-3; CDR3 DNA: TGTGCCAGCAGGGTGATCGAGAGGGGCTCTGGAAACACCATATATTTT; CDR3 protein: CASRVIERGSGNTIYF
V gene: TRBV18; clone size: NA; D gene: NA; J gene: TRBJ1-4; CDR3 DNA: TGTGCCAGCTCCACCAGGCCTGGTACGGGGGAAAAACTGTTTTTT; CDR3 protein: CASSTRPGTGEKLFF
V gene: TRBV7-8; clone size: NA; D gene: NA; J gene: TRBJ1-5; CDR3 DNA: TGTGCCAGCAGCCTCTACAATCAGCCCCAGCATTTT; CDR3 protein: CASSLYNQPQHF
V gene: TRBV27; clone size: once; D gene: NA; J gene: TRBJ1-1; CDR3 DNA: TGTGCCAGTGGGGGTAACACTGAAGCTTTCTTT; CDR3 protein: CASGGNTEAFF
V gene: TRBV19; clone size: NA; D gene: TRBD1; J gene: TRBJ2-5; CDR3 DNA: TGTGCCAGTAGTTTATCAGGGGGTCTGGGGGAGACCCAGTACTTC; CDR3 protein: CASSLSGGLGETQYF
V gene: TRBV5-4; clone size: once; D gene: NA; J gene: TRBJ1-1; CDR3 DNA: TGTGCCGAAGGAGGCCCCGAGGCTTTCTTT; CDR3 protein: CAEGGPEAFF
V gene: TRBV10-3; clone size: NA; D gene: NA; J gene: TRBJ1-1; CDR3 DNA: TGTGCCATCAGTCCTACAGGCGTTGGGTACACTGAAGCTTTCTTT; CDR3 protein: CAISPTGVGYTEAFF
V gene: TRBV27; clone size: NA; D gene: NA; J gene: TRBJ2-1; CDR3 DNA: TGTGCCAGCAGTTTAGGGACTCCCTACAATGAGCAGTTCTTC; CDR3 protein: CASSLGTPYNEQFF
V gene: TRBV28; clone size: few; D gene: NA; J gene: TRBJ1-5; CDR3 DNA: TGTGCCAGCAGTTTGCTGGGGAATCAGCCCCAGCATTTT; CDR3 protein: CASSLLGNQPQHF
V gene: TRBV5-1; clone size: NA; D gene: NA; J gene: TRBJ2-1; CDR3 DNA: TGCGCCAGCAGCTGGAGGGGGCCCCGGGAATCCTACAATGAGCAGTTCTTC; CDR3 protein: CASSWRGPRESYNEQFF
V gene: TRBV14; clone size: NA; D gene: NA; J gene: TRBJ2-1; CDR3 DNA: TGTGCCAGCAGCCAAACCCGGTACAATGAGCAGTTCTTC; CDR3 protein: CASSQTRYNEQFF
V gene: TRBV12-3/TRBV12-4; clone size: NA; D gene: NA; J gene: TRBJ2-7; CDR3 DNA: TGTGCCAGCAGCTTGACACCGTACGAGCAGTACTTC; CDR3 protein: CASSLTPYEQYF
V gene: TRBV15; clone size: few; D gene: NA; J gene: TRBJ1-3; CDR3 DNA: TGTGCCACCAGCAGAGGGTCCGGCGCTGGAAACACCATATATTTT; CDR3 protein: CATSRGSGAGNTIYF
V gene: TRBV9; clone size: NA; D gene: NA; J gene: TRBJ2-2; CDR3 DNA: TGTGCCAGCAGGCCGGACATGACCGGGGAGCTGTTTTTT; CDR3 protein: CASRPDMTGELFF
V gene: TRBV6-5; clone size: NA; D gene: TRBD1; J gene: TRBJ2-1; CDR3 DNA: TGTGCCAGCAGCCCGACAGGGAATGAGCAGTTCTTC; CDR3 protein: CASSPTGNEQFF
V gene: TRBV27; clone size: NA; D gene: NA; J gene: TRBJ1-4; CDR3 DNA: TGTGCCAGCAGTTTCGCTGGAGGAAAACTGTTTTTT; CDR3 protein: CASSFAGGKLFF
V gene: TRBV4-3; clone size: NA; D gene: NA; J gene: TRBJ2-7; CDR3 DNA: TGCGCCAGCAGCCAAGATATGGGTGTCGAGCAGTACTTC; CDR3 protein: CASSQDMGVEQYF
V gene: TRBV10-3; clone size: NA; D gene: TRBD2; J gene: TRBJ2-7; CDR3 DNA: TGTGCCATCAGTGGGGGACTAGCGGGGGGACTCTCCTACGAGCAGTACTTC; CDR3 protein: CAISGGLAGGLSYEQYF
V gene: TRBV28; clone size: NA; D gene: NA; J gene: TRBJ2-7; CDR3 DNA: TGTGCCAGCAGTACCCTTCCCTACGAGCAGTACTTC; CDR3 protein: CASSTLPYEQYF
V gene: TRBV16; clone size: NA; D gene: NA; J gene: TRBJ1-2; CDR3 DNA: TGTGCCAGCAGCCAATCAGGGGATGACTATGGCTACACCTTC; CDR3 protein: CASSQSGDDYGYTF
V gene: TRBV4-3; clone size: NA; D gene: NA; J gene: TRBJ2-1; CDR3 DNA: TGCGCCAGCAGCCAAGATATCGGGGTATACAATGAGCAGTTCTTC; CDR3 protein: CASSQDIGVYNEQFF
V gene: TRBV7-3; clone size: NA; D gene: NA; J gene: TRBJ2-1; CDR3 DNA: TGTGCCAGCAGCTTAACAGGGGCGGTAGGCAATGAGCAGTTCTTC; CDR3 protein: CASSLTGAVGNEQFF
V gene: TRBV2; clone size: NA; D gene: NA; J gene: TRBJ2-1; CDR3 DNA: TGTGCCAGCAGTGAAGTTGGCGGGTTCCCCTACAATGAGCAGTTCTTC; CDR3 protein: CASSEVGGFPYNEQFF
V gene: TRBV24-1; clone size: once; D gene: NA; J gene: TRBJ2-2; CDR3 DNA: TGTGCCACCAGTGACCCTGGGTACACCGGGGAGCTGTTTTTT; CDR3 protein: CATSDPGYTGELFF
V gene: TRBV27; clone size: NA; D gene: NA; J gene: TRBJ1-1; CDR3 DNA: TGTGCCACCAAATCAGGGACGCTCACTGAAGCTTTCTTT; CDR3 protein: CATKSGTLTEAFF
V gene: TRBV5-8; clone size: NA; D gene: TRBD1; J gene: TRBJ2-1; CDR3 DNA: TGTGCCAGCAGCCCAGGACAGGGTTCCTACAATGAGCAGTTCTTC; CDR3 protein: CASSPGQGSYNEQFF
V gene: TRBV20-1; clone size: NA; D gene: NA; J gene: TRBJ2-5; CDR3 DNA: TGCAGTGCAAGCTTAGAGACCCAGTACTTC; CDR3 protein: CSASLETQYF
V gene: TRBV19; clone size: NA; D gene: NA; J gene: TRBJ1-2; CDR3 DNA: TGTGCCAGTAGTATAGACAGGGGAGCTAACTATGGCTACACCTTC; CDR3 protein: CASSIDRGANYGYTF
V gene: TRBV19; clone size: NA; D gene: TRBD1; J gene: TRBJ2-5; CDR3 DNA: TGTGCCAGTAGTACGACAGGGGCCGGGGAGACCCAGTACTTC; CDR3 protein: CASSTTGAGETQYF
V gene: TRBV19; clone size: NA; D gene: NA; J gene: TRBJ2-1; CDR3 DNA: TGTGCCAGTAGTATGGTTTACAATGAGCAGTTCTTC; CDR3 protein: CASSMVYNEQFF
V gene: TRBV7-3; clone size: NA; D gene: NA; J gene: TRBJ2-2; CDR3 DNA: TGTGCCAGCAGCCAGGGACCCCGAAACGGGGAGCTGTTTTTT; CDR3 protein: CASSQGPRNGELFF
V gene: TRBV11-2; clone size: NA; D gene: NA; J gene: TRBJ1-6; CDR3 DNA: TGTGCCAGCAGCTTAGATGACGTTGCGGTTAATTCACCCCTCCACTTT; CDR3 protein: CASSLDDVAVNSPLHF
V gene: TRBV6-5; clone size: NA; D gene: NA; J gene: TRBJ2-1; CDR3 DNA: TGTGCCAGCAGTTACTCGGGGGGGGCGCCTTACAATGAGCAGTTCTTC; CDR3 protein: CASSYSGGAPYNEQFF
V gene: TRBV7-3; clone size: NA; D gene: TRBD2; J gene: TRBJ2-1; CDR3 DNA: TGTGCCAGCGCAGAACTAGCGAGGTACAATGAGCAGTTCTTC; CDR3 protein: CASAELARYNEQFF
V gene: TRBV5-6; clone size: NA; D gene: TRBD2; J gene: TRBJ2-2; CDR3 DNA: TGTGCCAGCAGACCGCTAGCGGGGGCCGACACCGGGGAGCTGTTTTTT; CDR3 protein: CASRPLAGADTGELFF
V gene: TRBV7-8; clone size: NA; D gene: TRBD1; J gene: TRBJ1-1; CDR3 DNA: TGTGCCAGCAGCCCCTCAGACAGGGGGAACCCTGAAGCTTTCTTT; CDR3 protein: CASSPSDRGNPEAFF
V gene: TRBV5-1; clone size: NA; D gene: NA; J gene: TRBJ2-1; CDR3 DNA: TGCGCCGCCACCGGCAGGGGGCGTCTAGCGGAGGAGGGGAATGAGCAGTTCTTC; CDR3 protein: CAATGRGRLAEEGNEQFF
V gene: TRBV5-1; clone size: few; D gene: NA; J gene: TRBJ2-5; CDR3 DNA: TGCGCCAGCAGCTCACAGTGGGGGCCCCAAGAGACCCAGTACTTC; CDR3 protein: CASSSQWGPQETQYF
V gene: TRBV7-9; clone size: NA; D gene: TRBD1; J gene: TRBJ1-2; CDR3 DNA: TGTGCCAGCAGCTTACCAAGACAGGGGGTGGTTTCTGGCTACACCTTC; CDR3 protein: CASSLPRQGVVSGYTF
V gene: TRBV19; clone size: NA; D gene: NA; J gene: TRBJ1-5; CDR3 DNA: TGTGCCAGTAGTTTCCCCTCGACAGGCCACAATCAGCCCCAGCATTTT; CDR3 protein: CASSFPSTGHNQPQHF
V gene: TRBV27; clone size: NA; D gene: NA; J gene: TRBJ2-5; CDR3 DNA: TGTGCCAGCAGTTCGGACAGTTACCCGGCGGAGACCCAGTACTTC; CDR3 protein: CASSSDSYPAETQYF
V gene: TRBV6-2/TRBV6-3; clone size: NA; D gene: TRBD1; J gene: TRBJ2-7; CDR3 DNA: TGTGCCAGCAGTTACTTGGGACAGGGGGCGCGAACCTACGAGCAGTACTTC; CDR3 protein: CASSYLGQGARTYEQYF
V gene: TRBV6-5; clone size: NA; D gene: NA; J gene: TRBJ2-7; CDR3 DNA: TGTGCCAGCACTTCCTTTGGTCAGGCAGTCGAGCAGTACTTC; CDR3 protein: CASTSFGQAVEQYF
V gene: TRBV2; clone size: NA; D gene: NA; J gene: TRBJ1-4; CDR3 DNA: TGTGCCAGCAGTCGTCAGCAGAATGAAAAACTGTTTTTT; CDR3 protein: CASSRQQNEKLFF